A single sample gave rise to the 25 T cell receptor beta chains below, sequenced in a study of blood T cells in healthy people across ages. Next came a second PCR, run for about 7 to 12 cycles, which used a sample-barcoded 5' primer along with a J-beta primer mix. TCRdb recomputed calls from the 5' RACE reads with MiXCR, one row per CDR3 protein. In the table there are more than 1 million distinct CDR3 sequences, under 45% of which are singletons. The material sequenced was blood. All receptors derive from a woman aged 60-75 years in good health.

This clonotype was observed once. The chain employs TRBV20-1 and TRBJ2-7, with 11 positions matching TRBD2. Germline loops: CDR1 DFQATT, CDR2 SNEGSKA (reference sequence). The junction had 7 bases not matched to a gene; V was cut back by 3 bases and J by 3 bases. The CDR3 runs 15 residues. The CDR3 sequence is CSARGTSGSFYEQYF. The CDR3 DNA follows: TGCAGTGCTAGGGGAACTAGCGGGAGCTTCTACGAGCAGTACTTC.

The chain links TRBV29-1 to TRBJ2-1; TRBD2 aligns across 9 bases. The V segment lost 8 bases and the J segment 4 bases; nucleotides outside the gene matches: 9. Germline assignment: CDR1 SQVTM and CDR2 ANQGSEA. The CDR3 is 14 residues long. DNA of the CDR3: TGCAGCACAAATAGCGGGAGCCTTTACAATGAGCAGTTCTTC. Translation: CSTNSGSLYNEQFF.

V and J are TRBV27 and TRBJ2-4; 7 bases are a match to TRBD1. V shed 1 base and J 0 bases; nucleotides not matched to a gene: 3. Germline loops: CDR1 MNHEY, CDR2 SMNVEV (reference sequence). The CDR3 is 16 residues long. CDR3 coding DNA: TGTGCCAGCAGTTTATTGGGACAGATAGCCAAAAACATTCAGTACTTC. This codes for CASSLLGQIAKNIQYF.

CDR3 DNA: TGTGCCAGCAGCCAAGATTGGGGGGGCAACGAGCAGTACTTC. It codes for CASSQDWGGNEQYF. The chain is built from TRBV3-1 and TRBJ2-7; the D gene is possibly TRBD2 (7 bases). There are 14 residues in the CDR3. Germline V gene lookup returns CDR1 LGHDT and CDR2 YNNKEL (reference sequence). Trimming left V 0 bases short and J 5 bases short, with 11 bases between.

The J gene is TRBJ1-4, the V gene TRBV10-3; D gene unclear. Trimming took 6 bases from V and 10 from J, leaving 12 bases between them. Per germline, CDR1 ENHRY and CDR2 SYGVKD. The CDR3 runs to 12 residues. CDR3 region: CAISPGDPKLFF. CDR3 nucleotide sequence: TGTGCCATCAGCCCGGGTGACCCAAAACTGTTTTTT.

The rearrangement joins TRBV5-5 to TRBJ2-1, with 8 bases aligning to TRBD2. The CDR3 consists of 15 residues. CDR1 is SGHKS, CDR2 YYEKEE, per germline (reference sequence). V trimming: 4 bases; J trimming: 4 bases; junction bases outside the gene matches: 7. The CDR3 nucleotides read TGTGCCAGCAGCGCTGGACTAGCCCCTTACAATGAGCAGTTCTTC. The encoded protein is CASSAGLAPYNEQFF.

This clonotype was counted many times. The CDR3 nucleotides are TGCGCCAGCAGCTCGGACAGGAGACAAGAGACCCAGTACTTC. Translating gives CASSSDRRQETQYF. The chain has TRBV5-1 and TRBJ2-5; 7 bases match TRBD1. Trimming took 3 bases from V and 2 from J; bases not matched to a gene: 4. In germline, CDR1 is SGHRS, CDR2 YFSETQ. The CDR3 loop spans 14 amino acids.

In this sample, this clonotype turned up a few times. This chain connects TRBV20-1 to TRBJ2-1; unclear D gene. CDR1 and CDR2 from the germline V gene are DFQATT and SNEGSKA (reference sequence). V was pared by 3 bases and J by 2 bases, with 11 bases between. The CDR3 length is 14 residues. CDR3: CSASPSDAYNEQFF. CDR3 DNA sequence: TGCAGTGCTAGTCCCAGCGACGCCTACAATGAGCAGTTCTTC.

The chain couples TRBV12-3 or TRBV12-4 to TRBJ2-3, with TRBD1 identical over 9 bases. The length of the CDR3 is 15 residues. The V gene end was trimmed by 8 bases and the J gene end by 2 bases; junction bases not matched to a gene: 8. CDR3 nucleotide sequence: TGTGCCAGCGGGGCGGGACAGGGAAACACAGATACGCAGTATTTT. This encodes CASGAGQGNTDTQYF.

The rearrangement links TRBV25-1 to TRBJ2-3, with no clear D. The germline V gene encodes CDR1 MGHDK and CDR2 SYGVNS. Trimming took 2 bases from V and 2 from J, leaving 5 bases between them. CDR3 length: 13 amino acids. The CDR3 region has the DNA TGTGCCAGCAGTGAAAGGGACACAGATACGCAGTATTTT. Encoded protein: CASSERDTDTQYF.

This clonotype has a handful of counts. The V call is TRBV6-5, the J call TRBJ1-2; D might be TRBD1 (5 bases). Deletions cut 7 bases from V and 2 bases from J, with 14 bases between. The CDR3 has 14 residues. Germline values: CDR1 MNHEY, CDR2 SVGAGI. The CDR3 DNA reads TGTGCCAGCATCAGTCCGGGACGGAACTATGGCTACACCTTC. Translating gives CASISPGRNYGYTF.

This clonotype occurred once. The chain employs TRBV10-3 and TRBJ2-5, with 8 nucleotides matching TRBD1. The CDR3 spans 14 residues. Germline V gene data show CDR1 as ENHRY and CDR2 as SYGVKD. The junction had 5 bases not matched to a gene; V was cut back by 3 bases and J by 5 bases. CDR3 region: CAISEGRQGETQYF. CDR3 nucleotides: TGTGCCATCAGTGAAGGTCGACAGGGGGAGACCCAGTACTTC.

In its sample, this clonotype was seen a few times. The CDR3 reads CASTRTGGNYGYTF. The CDR3 DNA is TGTGCCAGCACCCGGACAGGGGGGAACTATGGCTACACCTTC. V is TRBV6-5 and J is TRBJ1-2, with 10 nucleotides matching TRBD1. Germline V gene data show CDR1 as MNHEY and CDR2 as SVGAGI. CDR3 length: 14 amino acids. V shed 7 bases and J 2 bases; nucleotides not matched to a gene: 4.

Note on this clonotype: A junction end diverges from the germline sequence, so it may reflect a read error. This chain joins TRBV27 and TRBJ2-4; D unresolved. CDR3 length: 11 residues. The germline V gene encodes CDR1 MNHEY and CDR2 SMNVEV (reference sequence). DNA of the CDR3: TGTGCCAGCAGTACGGCAGGCATTCAGCACTTC. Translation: CASSTAGIQHF.

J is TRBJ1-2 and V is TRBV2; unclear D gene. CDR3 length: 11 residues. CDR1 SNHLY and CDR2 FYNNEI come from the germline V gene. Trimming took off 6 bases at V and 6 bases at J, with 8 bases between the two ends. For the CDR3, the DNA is TGTGCCAGCAGGCAGTACCATGGCTACACCTTC. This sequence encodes CASRQYHGYTF.

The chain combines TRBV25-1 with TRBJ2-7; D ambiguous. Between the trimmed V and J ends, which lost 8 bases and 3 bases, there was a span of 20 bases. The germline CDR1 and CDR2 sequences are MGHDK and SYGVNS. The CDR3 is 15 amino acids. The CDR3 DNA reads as TGTGCCAGCGTGTGTTGTACAGCGATGCACTACGAGCAGTACTTC. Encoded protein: CASVCCTAMHYEQYF.

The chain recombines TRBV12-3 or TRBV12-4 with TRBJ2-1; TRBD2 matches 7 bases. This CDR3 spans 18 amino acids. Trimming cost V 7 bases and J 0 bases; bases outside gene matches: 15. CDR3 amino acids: CASIGLWGGGSSYNEQFF. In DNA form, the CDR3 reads TGTGCCAGCATTGGGCTTTGGGGGGGGGGAAGCTCCTACAATGAGCAGTTCTTC.

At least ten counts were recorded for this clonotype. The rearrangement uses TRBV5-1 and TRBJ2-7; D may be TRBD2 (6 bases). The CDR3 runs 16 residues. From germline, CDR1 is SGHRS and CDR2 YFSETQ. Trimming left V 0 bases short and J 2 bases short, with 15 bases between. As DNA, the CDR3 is TGCGCCAGCAGCTTGGACGGGGCGGGAACCCCCTACGAGCAGTACTTC. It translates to CASSLDGAGTPYEQYF.

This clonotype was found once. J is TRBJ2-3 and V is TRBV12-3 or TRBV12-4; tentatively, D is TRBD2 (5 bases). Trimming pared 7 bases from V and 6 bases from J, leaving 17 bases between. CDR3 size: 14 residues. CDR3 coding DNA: TGTGCCAGCACCCCGCGGGCTACGGGGGATACGCAGTATTTT. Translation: CASTPRATGDTQYF.

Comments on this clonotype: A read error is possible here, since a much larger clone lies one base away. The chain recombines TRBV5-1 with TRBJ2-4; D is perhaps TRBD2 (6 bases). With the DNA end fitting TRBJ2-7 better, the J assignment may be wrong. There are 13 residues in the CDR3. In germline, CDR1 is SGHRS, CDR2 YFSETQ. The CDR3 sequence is CASSLTSSDEQYF. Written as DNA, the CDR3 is TGCGCCAGCAGCTTGACTAGCTCCGACGAGCAGTACTTC.

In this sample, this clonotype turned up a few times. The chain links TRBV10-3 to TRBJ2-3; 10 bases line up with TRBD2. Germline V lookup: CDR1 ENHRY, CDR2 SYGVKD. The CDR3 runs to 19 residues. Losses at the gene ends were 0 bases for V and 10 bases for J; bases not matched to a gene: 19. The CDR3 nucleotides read TGTGCCATCAGTGAGTCCTTGACTAGCGGGTCCCGCGAGATTGGTCCGCAGTATTTT. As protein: CAISESLTSGSREIGPQYF.

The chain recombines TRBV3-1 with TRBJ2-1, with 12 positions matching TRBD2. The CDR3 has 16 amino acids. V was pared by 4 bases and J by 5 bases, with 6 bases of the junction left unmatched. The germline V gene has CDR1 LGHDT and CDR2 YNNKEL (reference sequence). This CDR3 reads CASSPYRLAGDNEQFF. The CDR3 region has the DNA TGTGCCAGCAGCCCCTACCGACTAGCGGGAGACAATGAGCAGTTCTTC.

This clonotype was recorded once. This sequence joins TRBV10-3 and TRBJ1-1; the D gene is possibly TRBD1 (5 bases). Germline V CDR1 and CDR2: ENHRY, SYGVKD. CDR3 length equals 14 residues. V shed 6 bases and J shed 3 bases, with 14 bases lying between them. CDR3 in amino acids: CAISRRRGDTEAFF. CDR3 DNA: TGTGCCATCAGCCGACGGAGGGGAGACACTGAAGCTTTCTTT.

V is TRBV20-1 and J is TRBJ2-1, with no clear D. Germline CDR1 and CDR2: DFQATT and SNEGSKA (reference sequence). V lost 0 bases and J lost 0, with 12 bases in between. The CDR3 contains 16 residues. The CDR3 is CSARDSVRSSYNEQFF. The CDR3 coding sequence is TGCAGTGCTAGAGATTCCGTACGAAGCTCCTACAATGAGCAGTTCTTC.

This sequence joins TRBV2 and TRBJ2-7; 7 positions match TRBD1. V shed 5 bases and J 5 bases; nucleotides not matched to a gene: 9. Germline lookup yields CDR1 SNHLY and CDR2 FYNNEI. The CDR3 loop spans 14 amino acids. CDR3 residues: CASSLRQGTDEQYF. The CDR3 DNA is TGTGCCAGCAGTCTTCGACAGGGAACGGACGAGCAGTACTTC.